This is a list of T cell receptor beta chains from one sample in a study of beta chain features in type 1 diabetes. Some clones are missing from TCRdb's copy, which holds only in-frame ones; the method was immunoSEQ multiplex PCR. The sample includes about 250,000 clones, about a tenth seen only once; the top ten take more than 0.015%. Source material: naive CD4+ T cells from blood. The receptors stem from a man aged 25-45 years with type 1 diabetes. CDR3s leave out the opening cysteine and the closing phenylalanine or tryptophan. Each record gives: V gene, J gene, CDR3 protein.

v_gene: TRBV5-1
j_gene: TRBJ1-6
CDR3aa: ASKQGENSPLH

v_gene: TRBV7-2
j_gene: TRBJ1-2
CDR3aa: ASSRTANYGYT

v_gene: TRBV13
j_gene: TRBJ2-3
CDR3aa: ASSRRGAGGGRY

v_gene: TRBV4-3
j_gene: TRBJ2-2
CDR3aa: ASSQDPGNTGELF

v_gene: TRBV29-1
j_gene: TRBJ2-5
CDR3aa: SVGLAGAHGETQY

v_gene: TRBV7-2
j_gene: TRBJ2-7
CDR3aa: ASSFREGEREY

v_gene: TRBV7-2
j_gene: TRBJ1-4
CDR3aa: ASSLGDRGRPRGEKLF

v_gene: TRBV7-9
j_gene: TRBJ2-3
CDR3aa: ASSYSRGDTQY

v_gene: TRBV5-1
j_gene: TRBJ2-3
CDR3aa: ASGLSGWETDTQY

v_gene: TRBV7-2
j_gene: TRBJ2-2
CDR3aa: ASSPGAGVTGELF

v_gene: TRBV6-6
j_gene: TRBJ2-7
CDR3aa: ASTERGRASYEQY

v_gene: TRBV30
j_gene: TRBJ2-3
CDR3aa: AWSLRTGSTQY

v_gene: TRBV2
j_gene: TRBJ2-5
CDR3aa: ATSGGQHQETQY

v_gene: TRBV27
j_gene: TRBJ2-7
CDR3aa: ASSLEGGFGEQY

v_gene: TRBV15
j_gene: TRBJ2-1
CDR3aa: ATSRGGEQF

v_gene: TRBV2
j_gene: TRBJ1-2
CDR3aa: ASLTGLDYGYT

v_gene: TRBV2
j_gene: TRBJ1-1
CDR3aa: ASRVESGGTEAF

v_gene: TRBV18
j_gene: TRBJ2-3
CDR3aa: ASSPRQGTDTQY

v_gene: TRBV7-2
j_gene: TRBJ1-1
CDR3aa: ASSLRREAF

v_gene: TRBV18
j_gene: TRBJ2-3
CDR3aa: ASSPRQGAGDTQY

v_gene: TRBV19
j_gene: TRBJ2-1
CDR3aa: ASSIAGGPDEQF

v_gene: TRBV2
j_gene: TRBJ2-1
CDR3aa: ASSEDRAQCF

v_gene: TRBV19
j_gene: TRBJ2-6
CDR3aa: ASSMAVPGANVLT

v_gene: TRBV19
j_gene: TRBJ2-6
CDR3aa: ASSVWSSGANVLT

v_gene: TRBV5-1
j_gene: TRBJ2-7
CDR3aa: ASTLAGLPYEQY

v_gene: TRBV7-2
j_gene: TRBJ2-3
CDR3aa: ASSRGDTQY

v_gene: TRBV4-3
j_gene: TRBJ2-5
CDR3aa: ASSQGTGEGTQY

v_gene: TRBV2
j_gene: TRBJ1-2
CDR3aa: ASRPEGYGYT

v_gene: TRBV23-1
j_gene: TRBJ1-6
CDR3aa: ASLQQEDNSPLH

v_gene: TRBV7-2
j_gene: TRBJ2-5
CDR3aa: ASSPGDPHGTQY

v_gene: TRBV7-6
j_gene: TRBJ2-1
CDR3aa: ASSLDVVPANEQF

v_gene: TRBV20-1
j_gene: TRBJ2-7
CDR3aa: SARDIYEQY

v_gene: TRBV18
j_gene: TRBJ2-7
CDR3aa: ASSPGQVYEQY

v_gene: TRBV29-1
j_gene: TRBJ2-3
CDR3aa: SVAYRPQEGDTQY

v_gene: TRBV25-1
j_gene: TRBJ2-5
CDR3aa: ASSEYGGIETQY

v_gene: TRBV15
j_gene: TRBJ2-5
CDR3aa: ATSRGGATQY

v_gene: TRBV11-2
j_gene: TRBJ2-1
CDR3aa: ASSLVGGLLHNEQF

v_gene: TRBV7-2
j_gene: TRBJ2-5
CDR3aa: ASSLTSGVQETQY

v_gene: TRBV7-2
j_gene: TRBJ1-2
CDR3aa: ASSLRHRGPNGYT

v_gene: TRBV5-4
j_gene: TRBJ2-6
CDR3aa: ASSPALGGANVLT

v_gene: TRBV5-6
j_gene: TRBJ2-4
CDR3aa: ASSPQGVDIQY

v_gene: TRBV19
j_gene: TRBJ1-1
CDR3aa: ASSTQYTEAF